The 27 T cell receptor beta chains below were found in one sample sequenced in a study of blood T cell repertoires in COVID-19. The repertoire was sequenced with immunoSEQ multiplex PCR; TCRdb's copy has only in-frame clones and lacks some. Of about 140,000 clones in the sample, about four fifths were seen once. Sample: PBMCs or T cells enriched from blood (not recorded which). The receptors here all came from a man aged 35-49 years with acute COVID-19.

The count of this clone is one. The V and J genes are TRBV10-3 and TRBJ1-4; D is perhaps TRBD1 (6 bases). V lost 3 bases and J lost 5, with 16 bases in between. This CDR3 contains 16 residues. From germline, CDR1 is ENHRY and CDR2 SYGVKD. CDR3 DNA: TGTGCCATCAGTGAAAGTTCGGACAGTTCAAATGAAAAACTGTTTTTT. Its translation is CAISESSDSSNEKLFF.

This chain links TRBV6-2 or TRBV6-3 with TRBJ2-7; 8 bases fit TRBD2. The CDR3 consists of 15 residues. The V segment lost 4 bases and the J segment 4 bases; nucleotides outside the gene matches: 9. Germline V gene data show CDR1 as MNHEY and CDR2 as SVGEGT. This CDR3 is CASSSFPGRGYEQYF. The DNA of the CDR3 is TGTGCCAGCAGTTCCTTCCCCGGGAGGGGTTACGAGCAGTACTTC.

The chain combines TRBV4-1 with TRBJ2-5; D may be TRBD2 (6 bases). The CDR3 is made up of 13 amino acids. CDR1 and CDR2 (germline): MGHRA, YSYEKL. V lost 4 bases and J 0 bases, leaving 6 bases between the germline ends. The CDR3 spells CASSRGNQETQYF. CDR3 in DNA: TGCGCCAGCAGCCGCGGGAACCAAGAGACCCAGTACTTC.

The chain links TRBV10-2 to TRBJ1-4, with TRBD1 identical over 7 bases. The CDR3 length is 15 residues. V dropped 5 bases and J dropped 7; count of bases not matched to a gene: 10. Germline-derived CDR1 and CDR2 are WSHSY and SAAADI. CDR3 sequence: CASSPTGESREKLFF. The CDR3 DNA reads as TGCGCCAGCAGTCCAACAGGGGAGTCTCGTGAAAAACTGTTTTTT.

The chain recombines TRBV10-3 with TRBJ1-6, with 7 bases aligning to TRBD1. CDR3 length: 14 residues. CDR1 is ENHRY, CDR2 SYGVKD, per germline. V dropped 4 bases and J dropped 8; count of bases not matched to a gene: 5. The CDR3 spells CAISGGDRDSPLHF. The CDR3 nucleotides are TGTGCCATCAGTGGAGGGGACAGAGATTCACCCCTCCACTTT.

The chain has TRBV6-5 and TRBJ2-7; 11 nucleotides line up with TRBD2. CDR3 length: 12 residues. Germline V lookup: CDR1 MNHEY, CDR2 SVGAGI. The J segment lost 6 bases and the V segment lost 8 bases, leaving 3 bases of the junction unmatched. CDR3 bases: TGTGCCAGCTTAGCGGGAGGGGGCGAGCAGTACTTC. Protein sequence: CASLAGGGEQYF.

CDR3 sequence: CASSEGQANYGYTF. The CDR3 nucleotides are TGTGCCAGCAGTGAGGGACAGGCTAACTATGGCTACACCTTC. This sequence joins TRBV6-4 and TRBJ1-2, with 8 bases identical to TRBD1. The ends lost 3 bases at V and 0 bases at J; junction bases unmatched: 0. CDR1 is MRHNA, CDR2 SNTAGT, per germline. CDR3 length equals 14 residues.

The V call is TRBV3-1 (or the pseudogene TRBV3-2), the J call TRBJ1-1, with 8 bases matching TRBD1. Per the germline V gene, CDR1 is LGHDT and CDR2 is YNNKEL (reference sequence). This CDR3 has 14 amino acids. V was pared by 5 bases and J by 4 bases, with 6 bases of the junction left unmatched. This CDR3 reads CASSTLTGGTEAFF. The CDR3 region has the DNA TGTGCCAGCAGCACCCTTACAGGGGGCACTGAAGCTTTCTTT.

The CDR3 DNA reads as TGTGCCAGCCAGAGGGCAGGGGAAGTGAACACTGAAGCTTTCTTT. Its protein is CASQRAGEVNTEAFF. The V call is TRBV18, the J call TRBJ1-1, with a weak D call TRBD1 (6 bases). The CDR3 is 15 amino acids. Trimming took 8 bases from V and 0 from J, leaving 16 bases between them. Germline values: CDR1 KGHSH, CDR2 LQKENI.

The J gene is TRBJ1-6, the V gene TRBV10-3; D not certain. V was trimmed by 8 bases and J by 9 bases, leaving 14 bases between them. This CDR3 is 13 amino acids long. Germline CDR1 and CDR2: ENHRY and SYGVKD. CDR3 DNA: TGTGCCATCCGGGAAATCTCTGCTTCACCCCTCCACTTT. It translates to CAIREISASPLHF.

The chain employs TRBV5-4 and TRBJ2-1, with 11 bases fitting TRBD2. Germline CDR1 and CDR2: SGHNT and YYREEE (reference sequence). The length of the CDR3 is 16 residues. Germline trimming cut 0 bases from V and 6 bases from J; bases unmatched to any gene: 5. CDR3 in amino acids: CASSLGSGRAVNEQFF. The CDR3 DNA sequence: TGTGCCAGCAGCTTGGGTAGCGGGAGGGCTGTCAATGAGCAGTTCTTC.

This clone was seen a few times. The V gene is TRBV11-2, the J gene TRBJ2-3, with 7 bases lining up with TRBD2. The CDR3 is 16 amino acids. Germline CDR1 is SGHAT and CDR2 is FQNNGV. V lost 5 bases and J lost 6; bases outside the gene matches: 14. CDR3 bases: TGTGCCAGCAGCCCCCGGATTAGCGGGTTATTGGATACGCAGTATTTT. This gives the protein CASSPRISGLLDTQYF.

This clone was detected once. The CDR3 reads CASSQATQNQPQHF. As DNA, the CDR3 is TGTGCCAGCAGCCAAGCGACACAAAATCAGCCCCAGCATTTT. This rearrangement joins TRBV3-1 (or the pseudogene TRBV3-2) to TRBJ1-5; D not certain. The V end was cut by 1 base, the J end by 4 bases, with 8 bases between. Germline lookup yields CDR1 LGHDT and CDR2 YNNKEL (reference sequence). The CDR3 totals 14 residues.

J is TRBJ1-6 and V is TRBV11-2; D might be TRBD1 (5 bases). CDR1 and CDR2 from the germline V gene are SGHAT and FQNNGV. The CDR3 loop spans 16 amino acids. V lost 0 bases and J lost 9, with 15 bases in between. CDR3 protein: CASSLEWSSGGSPLHF. Here the CDR3 DNA reads TGTGCCAGCAGCTTAGAGTGGTCCTCGGGGGGTTCACCCCTCCACTTT. The full variable domain, with the rest looked up from reference TRBV11-2 and TRBJ1-6, is EAGVAQSPRYKIIEKRQSVAFWCNPISGHATLYWYQQILGQGPKLLIQFQNNGVVDDSQLPKDRFSAERLKGVDSTLKIQPAKLEDSAVYLCASSLEWSSGGSPLHFGNGTRLTVT.

J is TRBJ2-1 and V is TRBV4-2; D gene ambiguous. The CDR3 loop spans 16 amino acids. Trimming removed 0 bases at V and 0 bases at J, with 9 bases between. Germline lookup yields CDR1 LGHNA and CDR2 YNFKEQ. The CDR3 bases are TGTGCCAGCAGCCAAGATCCCCTAAGCTCCTACAATGAGCAGTTCTTC. Amino acid sequence: CASSQDPLSSYNEQFF.

The chain recombines TRBV6-5 with TRBJ1-2, with D perhaps matching TRBD1 (5 bases). Germline CDR1 reads MNHEY; CDR2 reads SVGAGI. CDR3 length: 15 amino acids. With 6 bases removed from V and 8 bases from J, the gap between germline ends came to 22 bases. The CDR3: CASRVGGVEGKGYTF. The CDR3 coding sequence is TGTGCCAGCAGGGTGGGAGGGGTAGAGGGGAAAGGCTACACCTTC.

The rearrangement uses TRBV7-9 and TRBJ1-5; 9 nucleotides line up with TRBD1. The V and J ends lost 5 bases and 6 bases, in that order; junction bases with no gene match: 5. CDR1 is SEHNR and CDR2 is FQNEAQ in the germline V gene (reference sequence). This CDR3 region has 14 residues. This chain's CDR3 is CASSRGDRAQPQHF. For the CDR3, the DNA is TGTGCCAGCAGCCGGGGGGACAGGGCTCAGCCCCAGCATTTT.

The chain is built from TRBV12-3 or TRBV12-4 and TRBJ1-2, with unresolved D. V lost 0 bases and J 2 bases, leaving 4 bases between the germline ends. The CDR3 has 13 amino acids. The CDR3 reads CASSLARNYGYTF. For the CDR3, the DNA is TGTGCCAGCAGTTTAGCGCGGAACTATGGCTACACCTTC.

The chain joins TRBV3-1 (or the pseudogene TRBV3-2) to TRBJ2-2; D is perhaps TRBD2 (6 bases). CDR1 and CDR2 (germline): LGHDT, YNNKEL (reference sequence). Trimming removed 4 bases from V and 2 bases from J, with 11 bases in between. CDR3 size: 15 residues. This CDR3 reads CASSPDGGNTGELFF. The CDR3 bases are TGTGCCAGCAGCCCCGACGGGGGTAACACCGGGGAGCTGTTTTTT.

The chain joins TRBV5-6 to TRBJ1-5; 9 nucleotides agree with TRBD1. Germline V gives CDR1 SGHDT, CDR2 YYEEEE. This CDR3 is built from 17 residues. With 5 bases clipped from V and 2 bases from J, the junction kept 11 bases outside the gene matches. The CDR3 reads CASSSGTGYEGNQPQHF. The CDR3 DNA sequence: TGTGCCAGCAGTTCCGGGACAGGGTATGAGGGCAATCAGCCCCAGCATTTT. The full variable domain, completed using reference TRBV5-6 and TRBJ1-5, is DAGVTQSPTHLIKTRGQQVTLRCSPKSGHDTVSWYQQALGQGPQFIFQYYEEEERQRGNFPDRFSGHQFPNYSSELNVNALLLGDSALYLCASSSGTGYEGNQPQHFGDGTRLSIL.

The chain carries TRBV24-1 and TRBJ1-5; D possibly corresponds to TRBD1 (5 bases). Germline-derived CDR1 and CDR2 are KGHDR and SFDVKD. The V and J ends lost 10 bases and 0 bases respectively, with 12 bases between them. CDR3 length: 14 residues. The CDR3 DNA reads TGTGCCACATCTGACAGATTTAGCAATCAGCCCCAGCATTTT. Amino acid sequence: CATSDRFSNQPQHF.

This chain links TRBV7-6 with TRBJ2-2; tentative D call: TRBD1 (6 bases). CDR3 length: 16 residues. CDR1 is SGHVS and CDR2 is FNYEAQ in the germline V gene. V lost 1 base and J 3 bases, leaving 12 bases between the germline ends. In nucleotides, the CDR3 is TGTGCCAGCAGCTTAGATCCAGGGGTGGACACCGGGGAGCTGTTTTTT. Translated, it gives CASSLDPGVDTGELFF.

J is TRBJ2-1 and V is TRBV5-1, with a tentative D call TRBD1 (5 bases). CDR3 length equals 15 residues. Trimming took 0 bases from V and 5 from J, leaving 12 bases between them. In germline, CDR1 is SGHRS, CDR2 YFSETQ. In DNA form, the CDR3 reads TGCGCCAGCAGCTTGGATGGGGCGGCGGACAATGAGCAGTTCTTC. Its protein product is CASSLDGAADNEQFF.

The V gene is TRBV28, the J gene TRBJ1-5, with TRBD1 matching 7 bases. V dropped 3 bases and J dropped 0; count of bases not matched to a gene: 8. The length of the CDR3 is 17 residues. Germline assignment: CDR1 MDHEN and CDR2 SYDVKM. CDR3 sequence reads: CASSFRRTGVSNQPQHF. The CDR3 coding sequence is TGTGCCAGCAGTTTTAGGAGGACAGGCGTTAGCAATCAGCCCCAGCATTTT.

The rearrangement uses TRBV28 and TRBJ1-5, with 9 nucleotides matching TRBD1. Germline V gene lookup returns CDR1 MDHEN and CDR2 SYDVKM. The CDR3 sequence is 19 residues long. The trim removed 2 bases at V and 0 bases at J, leaving 11 bases unmatched. The CDR3 region has the DNA TGTGCCAGCAGTTTAGGCGGACAGGGGAAATGGTATAGCAATCAGCCCCAGCATTTT. As protein: CASSLGGQGKWYSNQPQHF. Supplemented by reference TRBV28 and TRBJ1-5, the full variable domain reads DVKVTQSSRYLVKRTGEKVFLECVQDMDHENMFWYRQDPGLGLRLIYFSYDVKMKEKGDIPEGYSVSREKKERFSLILESASTNQTSMYLCASSLGGQGKWYSNQPQHFGDGTRLSIL.

A remark on this clone: At one end the junction does not follow the germline gene, possibly because of a read error. The CDR3 nucleotides read TGTGCCAGCACCTTGACAGGAATCTACGAGCAGTACTTC. This codes for CASTLTGIYEQYF. The rearrangement uses TRBV5-6 and TRBJ2-7; the D gene is possibly TRBD1 (6 bases). The germline V gene encodes CDR1 SGHDT and CDR2 YYEEEE. The CDR3 is 13 amino acids.

This chain uses TRBV19 with TRBJ2-1, with 11 bases that match TRBD2. CDR3 length: 15 amino acids. Trimming removed 7 bases from V and 3 bases from J; junction bases left unmatched: 5. Looked up from germline, CDR1 is LNHDA and CDR2 is SQIVND (reference sequence). The CDR3 DNA reads TGTGCCAGTACCACCGGGACTAGCGGCTACAATGAGCAGTTCTTC. Its translation is CASTTGTSGYNEQFF.